These T cell receptor beta chains were read from a single sample in a study of response to subunit inactivated influenza vaccine. TCRdb passed the RT-PCR reads through MiXCR, listing each CDR3 protein once. The sample has more than 400,000 distinct CDR3 sequences; 11% are singletons. Source: PBMCs from blood, taken 40 to 50 days after vaccination. All receptors come from a man aged 50 to 60 who received an inactivated influenza vaccine. Each CDR3 is given with its conserved first and last residue. D genes are given only for firm matches. A clone size is listed for some rows: how often the clone was seen (once, few, many), or a class if it is expanded.

>TRBD2|TRBV11-1|few|TRBJ2-1
CASSLGLRTSGRGHNEQFF
TGTGCCAGCAGCTTAGGACTCCGGACTAGCGGGAGGGGACACAATGAGCAGTTCTTC
>TRBD1|TRBV25-1|few|TRBJ2-5
CASSELQGALSETQYF
TGTGCCAGCAGTGAATTGCAGGGGGCTCTTTCGGAGACCCAGTACTTC
>TRBD1|TRBV3-1|.|TRBJ2-7
CASSPRDRGEQYF
TGTGCCAGCAGCCCTAGGGACAGGGGGGAGCAGTACTTC
>.|TRBV10-3|many|TRBJ2-2
CAISRFGDTNTGELFF
TGTGCCATCAGCCGTTTTGGGGATACGAACACCGGGGAGCTGTTTTTT
>.|TRBV28|many|TRBJ2-5
CASSSGGRETQYF
TGTGCCAGCAGTTCGGGTGGCCGAGAGACCCAGTACTTC
>TRBD1|TRBV20-1|.|TRBJ1-1
CSASSIGTGVVEAFF
TGCAGTGCTAGTTCCATCGGGACAGGTGTCGTTGAAGCTTTCTTT
>.|TRBV7-2|many|TRBJ2-1
CASSLVGGGYNEQFF
TGTGCCAGCAGCTTAGTAGGGGGAGGCTACAATGAGCAGTTCTTC
>.|TRBV5-1|few|TRBJ2-5
CASSLAVRNTLQETQYF
TGCGCCAGCAGCTTGGCCGTTAGGAATACTTTACAAGAGACCCAGTACTTC
>TRBD2|TRBV4-2|many|TRBJ2-7
CASSQDRSGRAPYF
TGTGCCAGCAGCCAAGATCGAAGCGGGAGGGCCCCGTACTTC
>.|TRBV6-5|.|TRBJ2-1
CASGVGEQFF
TGTGCCAGTGGAGTGGGTGAGCAGTTCTTC
>TRBD2|TRBV15|many|TRBJ2-4
CATSVLAGGGAKNIQYF
TGTGCCACCAGCGTCCTAGCGGGAGGGGGTGCCAAAAACATTCAGTACTTC
>.|TRBV11-2|few|TRBJ2-7
CASSIGTVSSYEQYF
TGTGCCAGCAGCATCGGGACGGTGAGCTCCTACGAGCAGTACTTC
>TRBD1|TRBV6-2/TRBV6-3|.|TRBJ2-7
CARGTGCYEQYF
TGTGCCAGAGGGACAGGATGTTACGAGCAGTACTTC
>.|TRBV12-3/TRBV12-4|.|TRBJ1-2
CASSHQDRNYGYTF
TGTGCCAGCAGCCATCAGGACCGAAACTATGGCTACACCTTC
>.|TRBV5-6|.|TRBJ2-2
CASSPEPRTYTGELFF
TGTGCCAGCAGCCCAGAACCCAGAACGTACACCGGGGAGCTGTTTTTT
>TRBD2|TRBV7-9|.|TRBJ2-1
CASSSLAGGADEQFF
TGTGCCAGCAGCTCGCTAGCGGGGGGGGCGGATGAGCAGTTCTTC
>.|TRBV29-1|many|TRBJ2-7
CSAAMGSSYEQYF
TGCAGCGCCGCGATGGGGAGCTCCTACGAGCAGTACTTC
>.|TRBV6-1|many|TRBJ1-2
CASSRGSRGTYGYTF
TGTGCCAGCAGCAGAGGTTCGCGGGGAACCTATGGCTACACCTTC
>TRBD1|TRBV10-3|.|TRBJ1-5
CAISAGQGYQPQHF
TGTGCCATCAGTGCGGGACAGGGCTATCAGCCCCAGCATTTT
>.|TRBV6-1|few|TRBJ1-2
CASSVDRAGYGYTF
TGTGCCAGCAGCGTCGACCGAGCGGGCTATGGCTACACCTTC
>TRBD2|TRBV20-1|.|TRBJ2-1
CSALEREGPYNEQFF
TGCAGTGCTCTGGAGCGGGAGGGCCCCTACAATGAGCAGTTCTTC
>.|TRBV9|many|TRBJ2-5
CASSVEGGQETQYF
TGTGCCAGCAGCGTAGAAGGAGGGCAAGAGACCCAGTACTTC
>.|TRBV5-1|few|TRBJ2-7
CASSLDSVKLYEQYF
TGCGCCAGCAGCTTGGACTCGGTGAAACTCTACGAGCAGTACTTC
>.|TRBV5-1|.|TRBJ2-1
CASSSGTYYNEQFF
TGCGCCAGCAGCTCTGGGACATATTACAATGAGCAGTTCTTC
>.|TRBV18|many|TRBJ2-7
CASSPPGGLKSYEQYF
TGTGCCAGCTCACCACCAGGGGGACTAAAATCCTACGAGCAGTACTTC
>TRBD2|TRBV7-2|few|TRBJ2-7
CASSGQRGGHEQYF
TGTGCCAGCAGCGGACAGCGGGGGGGCCACGAGCAGTACTTC
>.|TRBV2|.|TRBJ2-7
CASSEPREQYF
TGTGCCAGCAGTGAACCCCGGGAGCAGTACTTC
>.|TRBV10-2|.|TRBJ2-1
CASTDGYEQFF
TGCGCCAGCACCGACGGGTATGAGCAGTTCTTC
>TRBD1|TRBV28|few|TRBJ1-2
CASSLSAGGSYGYTF
TGTGCCAGCAGTTTATCGGCAGGGGGGAGCTATGGCTACACCTTC
>.|TRBV20-1|few|TRBJ2-7
CSAKIMAGSYEQYF
TGCAGTGCTAAAATTATGGCAGGGTCCTACGAGCAGTACTTC
>TRBD1|TRBV7-2|.|TRBJ1-6
CASSLRQGVYNSPLHF
TGTGCCAGCAGCTTACGACAGGGGGTCTATAATTCACCCCTCCACTTT
>.|TRBV27|once|TRBJ2-7
CASSLNLLYEQYF
TGTGCCAGCAGTCTTAATCTACTCTACGAGCAGTACTTC
>TRBD2|TRBV7-2|many|TRBJ2-1
CASSPASGSYNEQFF
TGTGCCAGCAGCCCCGCTAGCGGGAGTTACAATGAGCAGTTCTTC
>.|TRBV20-1|few|TRBJ1-5
CSARSSGSSNQPQHF
TGCAGTGCTAGATCTTCAGGGTCGAGCAATCAGCCCCAGCATTTT
>.|TRBV15|few|TRBJ2-5
CATSRDLQETQYF
TGTGCCACCAGCCGGGACTTACAAGAGACCCAGTACTTC
>.|TRBV28|few|TRBJ2-5
CASSLTSGTKETQYF
TGTGCCAGCAGTTTAACCTCCGGGACAAAAGAGACCCAGTACTTC
>.|TRBV12-3/TRBV12-4|many|TRBJ1-1
CASTPGTTKAFF
TGTGCCAGCACCCCCGGGACAACAAAGGCTTTCTTT
>.|TRBV5-4|few|TRBJ2-5
CASSGEAGRKGETQYF
TGTGCCAGCAGCGGGGAAGCCGGGCGCAAGGGGGAGACCCAGTACTTC
>TRBD1|TRBV29-1|.|TRBJ2-3
CSAKTGDTQYF
TGCAGCGCCAAGACAGGGGATACGCAGTATTTT
>.|TRBV20-1|few|TRBJ2-2
CSARTANTGELFF
TGCAGTGCCAGGACAGCGAACACCGGGGAGCTGTTTTTT
>.|TRBV11-1|few|TRBJ2-2
CASSFLQGNTGELFF
TGTGCCAGCAGCTTCCTACAGGGGAACACCGGGGAGCTGTTTTTT
>.|TRBV6-2/TRBV6-3|.|TRBJ2-3
CASSYPTEGLTDTQYF
TGTGCCAGCAGTTACCCTACCGAAGGACTCACAGATACGCAGTATTTT
>TRBD2|TRBV24-1|.|TRBJ2-2
CATSDLVAGDFTSITGELFF
TGTGCCACCAGTGATTTGGTGGCGGGGGACTTTACATCCATCACCGGGGAGCTGTTTTTT
>.|TRBV20-1|.|TRBJ1-2
CSAPGLRNYGYTF
TGCAGTGCACCGGGACTGCGGAACTATGGCTACACCTTC
>.|TRBV9|.|TRBJ2-2
CASSVGVFLAAGELFF
TGTGCCAGCAGCGTAGGGGTTTTCCTCGCGGCCGGGGAGCTGTTTTTT